What follows describes a single T cell receptor (beta chain). Its specificity is unknown. This record belongs to a study of tissue T cells after allogeneic stem cell transplantation. Study conclusions and caveats: Limitations included a small, clinically heterogeneous cohort and limited sampling depth.

CDR1 and CDR2 from the germline V gene are SEHNR and FQNEAQ (reference sequence). The length of the CDR3 is 16 residues. V was pared by 6 bases and J by 5 bases, with 19 bases between. Method: immunoSEQ multiplex PCR; TCRdb's copy keeps in-frame clones and lacks some. The data contain 9,000 to 10,000 clones, 60% of them singletons. This sample comprised tissue from the jejunum, obtained at autopsy. This chain links TRBV7-9 with TRBJ2-2; D remains unclear. The receptor comes from a woman aged 18-49 years with breast cancer. The CDR3 DNA reads TGTGCCAGCAGATCACGGGCGACCACCGGAACCGGGGAGCTGTTTTTT. The encoded protein is CASRSRATTGTGELFF.